This T cell receptor (beta chain) is drawn from a study of blood T cell repertoires in COVID-19. As for the study in general: COVID-19 samples from acute and convalescent phases originated in the United States, Italy and Spain. Sample material is recorded as cDNA or gDNA derived from T cells, B-cell-depleted T cells, or PBMCs.

Original methodology: How many nucleated cells were present was estimated from reference gene primer amplification. Sequenced by immunoSEQ multiplex PCR; TCRdb stores in-frame clones only, minus some. For V, J and clone size, that table is used; D and trimming come from the DNA. The table lists tens of thousands of clones, roughly 80% of them singletons. The sample taken for sequencing was peripheral blood. The TCR comes from a man in his fifties with acute or convalescent COVID-19.

As DNA, the CDR3 is TGCAGCGTTTTACAGGGTAATGGCTACACCTTC. It is translated as CSVLQGNGYTF. V gene TRBV29-1 combines with J gene TRBJ1-2; D is perhaps TRBD1 (6 bases). The CDR3 contains 11 residues. Trimming took 5 bases from V and 6 from J, leaving 10 bases between them. In germline, CDR1 is SQVTM, CDR2 ANQGSEA.